These 24 T cell receptor beta chains were sequenced from one sample in a study of blood T cells in healthy people across ages. Together with a sample-barcoded 5' primer, a J-beta primer mix was included in a second PCR lasting about 6 to 11 cycles. TCRdb ran MiXCR on the 5' RACE reads and lists one entry per CDR3 protein. The sample carries approximately 800,000 distinct CDR3 sequences, around three fifths recorded once. Sequencing was carried out using blood. The receptor set was obtained from a man between 40 and 49 years old in good health.

This clonotype has just a few counts. The V call is TRBV7-2, the J call TRBJ2-3; D is unresolved. The CDR3 is 13 residues long. Germline CDR1 and CDR2: SGHTA and FQGNSA. V was shortened by 6 bases and J by 0 bases, with 7 bases between the two germline ends. The CDR3 DNA follows: TGTGCCAGCAGAGGGATTAGCACAGATACGCAGTATTTT. Translating gives CASRGISTDTQYF.

This clonotype has a handful of counts. The gene calls are TRBV25-1 and TRBJ1-6, with 8 bases fitting TRBD1. The CDR3 is made up of 15 amino acids. Germline CDR1 reads MGHDK; CDR2 reads SYGVNS. The V and J ends lost 5 bases and 7 bases, in that order; junction bases with no gene match: 7. CDR3 coding DNA: TGTGCCAGCAGTCCAGGGGGCGCATGGAATTCACCCCTCCACTTT. As protein: CASSPGGAWNSPLHF.

This clonotype was observed a few times. The chain joins TRBV11-1 to TRBJ1-1; D remains ambiguous. V was trimmed by 0 bases and J by 6 bases, leaving 11 bases between them. This CDR3 region has 14 residues. The germline V gene has CDR1 SGHAT and CDR2 FQDESV (reference sequence). CDR3 protein: CASSLAGEKAEAFF. In DNA form, the CDR3 reads TGTGCCAGCAGCTTAGCCGGGGAGAAGGCTGAAGCTTTCTTT. The entire variable domain, with the rest obtained from reference TRBV11-1 and TRBJ1-1, is as follows: EAEVAQSPRYKITEKSQAVAFWCDPISGHATLYWYRQILGQGPELLVQFQDESVVDDSQLPKDRFSAERLKGVDSTLKIQPAELGDSAMYLCASSLAGEKAEAFFGQGTRLTVV.

This clonotype was detected only a few times. J is TRBJ1-2 and V is TRBV15; tentative D call: TRBD1 (6 bases). There are 13 residues in the CDR3. V dropped 0 bases and J dropped 8 bases, with 10 bases sitting between them. Germline CDR1 is LNHNV and CDR2 is YYDKDF (reference sequence). For the CDR3, the DNA is TGTGCCACCAGCAGAGATACAGGGCGAGGCTACACCTTC. Translating gives CATSRDTGRGYTF.

The chain joins TRBV11-2 to TRBJ1-4; TRBD1 agrees at 7 bases. This CDR3 comprises 14 residues. Germline trimming cut 3 bases from V and 4 bases from J; bases unmatched to any gene: 2. Germline CDR1 reads SGHAT; CDR2 reads FQNNGV. CDR3 bases: TGTGCCAGCAGCTTGGGGACAGATAATGAAAAACTGTTTTTT. This encodes CASSLGTDNEKLFF.

The J gene is TRBJ1-2, the V gene TRBV20-1; 7 bases are a match to TRBD1. Germline loops: CDR1 DFQATT, CDR2 SNEGSKA (reference sequence). CDR3 length: 13 amino acids. With 0 bases clipped from V and 8 bases from J, the junction kept 6 bases outside the gene matches. The CDR3 reads CSARDTTGRGYTF. CDR3 nucleotides: TGCAGTGCTAGAGATACGACAGGGCGGGGCTACACCTTC.

V is TRBV20-1 and J is TRBJ2-7; D gene ambiguous. Germline V gives CDR1 DFQATT, CDR2 SNEGSKA (reference sequence). CDR3 length: 13 amino acids. Trimming stripped 5 bases from V and 0 bases from J, with 11 bases between. The CDR3 bases are TGCAGTGCTCAAGGTCCCGCCTCCTACGAGCAGTACTTC. This sequence encodes CSAQGPASYEQYF.

V gene TRBV4-3 combines with J gene TRBJ2-7; D is undetermined. V dropped 0 bases and J dropped 2 bases, with 14 bases sitting between them. The CDR3 runs to 16 residues. Germline lookup yields CDR1 LGHNA and CDR2 YSLEER. This CDR3 is CASSQDWMTVTYEQYF. CDR3 nucleotide sequence: TGCGCCAGCAGCCAAGATTGGATGACCGTTACCTACGAGCAGTACTTC.

The chain joins TRBV20-1 to TRBJ1-1, with a weak D call TRBD1 (5 bases). The V end lost 5 bases, the J end lost 0 bases, and 13 bases lay between the germline ends. The germline V gene has CDR1 DFQATT and CDR2 SNEGSKA (reference sequence). The CDR3 consists of 14 residues. The CDR3 nucleotides read TGCAGTGCTCCAGTCCAGGGCGTGAACACTGAAGCTTTCTTT. Amino acid sequence: CSAPVQGVNTEAFF.

The chain uses TRBV20-1 and TRBJ2-1; no clear D gene. The DNA end is more similar to TRBJ2-7, so the J call may be wrong. The CDR3 sequence is 14 residues long. Germline CDR1 DFQATT, CDR2 SNEGSKA (reference sequence). The CDR3 DNA reads TGCAGTGCTAGATCCCTAAAGTCCTACAATGAGCAGTACTTC. Protein sequence: CSARSLKSYNEQYF.

This clonotype has more than one count but fewer than ten. This rearrangement joins TRBV28 to TRBJ1-2; 8 bases map to TRBD1. This CDR3 region has 14 residues. The germline V gene has CDR1 MDHEN and CDR2 SYDVKM. V was clipped by 8 bases and J by 4 bases; unmatched bases: 9. CDR3 sequence (DNA): TGTGCCAGCGGAGCAGGGGGCACGGGCTATGGCTACACCTTC. It yields the protein CASGAGGTGYGYTF.

This clonotype was found a few times. The chain joins TRBV4-3 to TRBJ2-3, with 8 bases aligning to TRBD1. The CDR3 spans 16 residues. J lost 1 base, V lost 0 bases, and 3 bases had no gene match. Looked up from germline, CDR1 is LGHNA and CDR2 is YSLEER. In DNA, the CDR3 is TGCGCCAGCAGCCAAGAAGGCAGGGGGCGCACAGATACGCAGTATTTT. Encoded protein: CASSQEGRGRTDTQYF.

This clonotype appeared a few times. The chain employs TRBV2 and TRBJ2-3; no clear D. Germline CDR1 SNHLY, CDR2 FYNNEI. This CDR3 has 16 amino acids. Trimming removed 6 bases at V and 2 bases at J, with 18 bases between. The CDR3 is CASSLMGRSTTDTQYF. The CDR3 coding sequence is TGTGCCAGCAGCCTAATGGGCAGGAGTACCACAGATACGCAGTATTTT. Using reference TRBV2 and TRBJ2-3 for the parts outside the CDR3, the full variable domain is EPEVTQTPSHQVTQMGQEVILRCVPISNHLYFYWYRQILGQKVEFLVSFYNNEISEKSEIFDDQFSVERPDGSNFTLKIRSTKLEDSAMYFCASSLMGRSTTDTQYFGPGTRLTVL.

This clonotype was recorded a few times. This sequence joins TRBV4-2 and TRBJ2-1, with 8 bases identical to TRBD1. This CDR3 is 14 amino acids long. V lost 1 base and J lost 6; bases outside the gene matches: 2. CDR1 and CDR2 (germline): LGHNA, YNFKEQ. The DNA for the CDR3 is TGTGCCAGCAGCCAAGGGACAGGGCCCAATGAGCAGTTCTTC. Its translation is CASSQGTGPNEQFF.

V usage is TRBV30 and J usage is TRBJ1-2, with D perhaps matching TRBD1 (5 bases). Germline V gene data show CDR1 as GTSNPN and CDR2 as SVGIG (reference sequence). The germline V and J ends were trimmed by 2 bases and 0 bases, with 16 bases remaining between them. This CDR3 has 16 residues. The CDR3, as DNA: TGTGCCTGGAGTTTTGGACATATAACGTCTAACTATGGCTACACCTTC. Protein: CAWSFGHITSNYGYTF.

This chain uses TRBV5-1 with TRBJ1-2, with no clear D. The CDR3 loop spans 12 amino acids. CDR1 SGHRS and CDR2 YFSETQ come from the germline V gene. V gave up 0 bases and J gave up 6 bases, with 6 bases separating them. The CDR3 here is CASSLDWDGYTF. The CDR3 nucleotides read TGCGCCAGCAGCTTGGATTGGGATGGCTACACCTTC.

The chain recombines TRBV4-2 with TRBJ1-5; D uncertain. The V gene lost 3 bases and the J gene lost 6 bases, with 15 bases spanning the gap. The germline CDR1 and CDR2 sequences are LGHNA and YNFKEQ. CDR3 length: 15 amino acids. In DNA form, the CDR3 reads TGTGCCAGCAGCCAGGTTGACACCCAGATTCAGCCCCAGCATTTT. As protein: CASSQVDTQIQPQHF.

V usage is TRBV6-6 and J usage is TRBJ1-1; weak D call: TRBD1 (5 bases). CDR3 length: 16 amino acids. Per germline, CDR1 MNHNY and CDR2 SVGAGI (reference sequence). V was shortened by 4 bases and J by 0 bases, with 15 bases between the two germline ends. CDR3 in amino acids: CASSSDLGRLNTEAFF. Written as DNA, the CDR3 is TGTGCCAGCAGTTCCGACCTGGGACGCCTGAACACTGAAGCTTTCTTT.

This chain links TRBV4-1 with TRBJ1-1; D not certain. The germline V and J ends were trimmed by 0 bases and 4 bases, with 9 bases remaining between them. Looked up from germline, CDR1 is MGHRA and CDR2 is YSYEKL. CDR3 size: 14 residues. In DNA, the CDR3 is TGCGCCAGCAGCCAAGATAAGGCAGTCACTGAAGCTTTCTTT. Residues: CASSQDKAVTEAFF.

This clonotype was seen a few times. The gene calls are TRBV9 and TRBJ2-5, with TRBD2 matching over 13 bases. The end of the DNA is better explained by TRBJ2-7, so the J call may be wrong. Germline lookup yields CDR1 SGDLS and CDR2 YYNGEE. This CDR3 comprises 16 residues. CDR3 coding DNA: TGTGCCAGCAGCGTAGGAGGGACTAGCGGGACGTTCGAGCAGTACTTC. This gives the protein CASSVGGTSGTFEQYF.

The chain employs TRBV6-2 or TRBV6-3 and TRBJ2-4, with a tentative D call TRBD1 (6 bases). The assigned J gene may be wrong: the sequence end matches TRBJ2-7 better. This CDR3 is built from 14 residues. Germline assignment: CDR1 MNHEY and CDR2 SVGEGT. For the CDR3, the DNA is TGTGCCAGCAGAGCCGGGACACCATCCTACGAGCAGTACTTC. Protein sequence: CASRAGTPSYEQYF.

The chain couples TRBV3-1 to TRBJ2-5; TRBD1 matches 10 bases. The J call is doubtful: the DNA matches TRBJ2-7 better. Germline values: CDR1 LGHDT, CDR2 YNNKEL (reference sequence). The CDR3 runs to 14 residues. The CDR3 DNA reads TGTGCCAGCAGTCAGACAGGGGGCATTGACGAGCAGTACTTC. Amino acids: CASSQTGGIDEQYF.

The chain recombines TRBV6-2 or TRBV6-3 with TRBJ1-1; 7 bases are shared with TRBD1. The CDR3 consists of 14 residues. Germline-derived CDR1 and CDR2 are MNHEY and SVGEGT. V trimming: 6 bases; J trimming: 5 bases; junction bases outside the gene matches: 9. The CDR3 here is CASSPDRERTEAFF. The CDR3 DNA follows: TGTGCCAGCAGCCCCGACAGGGAGAGAACTGAAGCTTTCTTT.

The J gene is TRBJ2-3, the V gene TRBV2; D possibly corresponds to TRBD1 (6 bases). V lost 4 bases to trimming and J lost 0 bases, with 11 bases between them. Germline V gene sequence: CDR1 SNHLY, CDR2 FYNNEI. This CDR3 spans 15 amino acids. DNA of the CDR3: TGTGCCAGCAGTGTGGAGGACAGTAGCACAGATACGCAGTATTTT. This encodes CASSVEDSSTDTQYF.